This T cell receptor (beta chain) appears in the sequencing data of a study of T cell responses to AZD1222 COVID-19 vaccine. This table comes from immunoSEQ multiplex PCR, and its TCRdb copy is limited to in-frame clones, with some not included. This repertoire shows about 110,000 clones, around 84% found once; its top ten account for less than 3.5%. The CDR3 contains 13 residues. Germline CDR1 LGHNA, CDR2 YSLEER. The V end was cut by 1 base, the J end by 11 bases, with 9 bases between. Material: peripheral blood, obtained on day 0 of AZD1222 vaccination. The sequence was obtained from an adult in good health. This rearrangement joins TRBV4-3 to TRBJ1-6; possibly TRBD1 for D (5 bases). CDR3 residues: CASSQGGSTPLHF. The CDR3, as DNA: TGCGCCAGCAGCCAAGGGGGGTCGACACCCCTCCACTTT.